This T cell receptor (beta chain) was captured by sequencing in a study of CD8 T cells in Susac syndrome (dated by TCRdb to between 2018 and 2020). Regarding the study in general: Of the Susac syndrome patients who were sequenced, 5 or 6 had clinically active disease and roughly 8 were in clinical remission. At blood withdrawal, Susac syndrome patients were therapy-naive, treated with corticosteroids (with IVIg additionally given to some), or treated with IVIg alone. Repertoire sequencing was used to test whether CD8+ T cell activation and differentiation in Susac syndrome was antigen driven. Results the study describes overall, beyond this receptor: No clonal expansion was detected in the CD4+ T cell repertoire of Susac syndrome patients. The number of individuals in the TCR sequencing and HLA analysis was recognized as being relatively small.

V is pared back by 2 bases and J by 8 bases, with 13 bases lying between the germline termini. From a lookup of the germline V gene (reference sequence), CDR1 and CDR2 are MNHEY and SMNVEV. CDR3 length: 15 amino acids, cysteine to phenylalanine. Here the CDR3 DNA is all that survives: 45 bases in frame from base 1. A note on this clonotype: Its antigen is not yet known. Base qualities were left out, and no much larger clone turns up one base away.

Peripheral blood CD8+ and CD4+ T cells from healthy donors, Susac syndrome patients and multiple sclerosis patients were profiled by high-throughput TCR beta sequencing. Recently defined diagnostic criteria for definite or probable disease were met by the Susac syndrome patients. CD8+ TEMRA cells were enriched by FACS, while bulk CD8+ and CD4+ T cells were purified by magnetic negative isolation. Blood was drawn into EDTA tubes, processed within 24 hours, and PBMCs were isolated by density gradient centrifugation. PBMCs intended for TCR sequencing were cryopreserved in liquid nitrogen and were subsequently thawed in a 37 degrees C water bath. A purity of at least 90% was achieved for sorted or isolated CD4+, CD8+ and CD8+ TEMRA cells. RNA was extracted using the RNeasy kit, and roughly 0.5 to 1 microgram was reverse transcribed with random hexamers. The immunoSEQ multiplex PCR assay, covering 54 Vbeta and 13 Jbeta segments, was used to amplify TCR beta CDR3 regions. To correct PCR amplification bias, a synthetic template baseline was used for both primer optimization and computational correction. Processing in the source paper ran as follows. Reads were annotated to V, D and J genes according to IMGT and were analyzed with immunoSEQ Analyzer, with only productive sequences retained. To calculate clonality, Shannon entropy was normalized by log2 of the number of productive unique sequences and then subtracted from one. Public and private clones were assessed among the 100 most prevalent clones of each patient and control. Susac-specific clones were defined as absent from healthy and MS cohorts, 850 to 1,300 published viral clones and other ImmuneACCESS disease sequences. The raw public reads went through TCRdb reprocessing: fastp at Q25, MiXCR clone calling, in-frame beta chains kept. Rows are combined by CDR3 protein, so each entry shows the most common genes and DNA. What appears here as the V and J calls and clone size reflects TCRdb's work, not the paper's. The sample table contains under 200,000 distinct CDR3 sequences; only one count was recorded for approximately 95% of them. In total, the top ten clones hold less than 0.15% of the sample.

Recombination linked TRBV27 to TRBJ1-6; the D gene assignment is ambiguous. Sequences were obtained from CD4+ T cells from PBMCs. The TCR was taken from a human donor with Susac syndrome. The DNA reads as follows: TGTGCCAGCAGTTTAAACTATTTGACTGATTCACCCCTCCACTTT. This encodes CASSLNYLTDSPLHF.